This T cell receptor (beta chain) was sequenced for a study of blood T cell repertoires in COVID-19. Study context: Donors in the United States, Italy and Spain gave samples during acute or convalescent COVID-19. Sources were T cells, B-cell-depleted T cells, or PBMCs; the material itself was cDNA or gDNA.

Germline V gives CDR1 LGHNT, CDR2 FRNRAP. CDR3 size: 16 residues. Trimming cost V 2 bases and J 7 bases, with 18 bases left between them. In the original analysis: Reference gene primers were amplified, and this amplification served to estimate nucleated cell counts. The data were produced by immunoSEQ multiplex PCR, yet TCRdb's version contains in-frame clones alone and is incomplete. V and J calls and clone size are given by that table; D and trimming were obtained from the DNA. This sample has some 520,000 clones, with roughly nine tenths found just once. The gene calls are TRBV12-5 and TRBJ2-1, with D possibly matching TRBD2 (8 bases). The sequenced sample was peripheral blood. This receptor was identified in a man aged 18-30 years with COVID-19, enrolled during active disease. In DNA form, the CDR3 reads TGTGCTAGTGGTTTGACCCCAGGGGGACTAGTTAATGAGCAGTTCTTC. Amino acids: CASGLTPGGLVNEQFF.